This passage covers 32 T cell receptor beta chains from one sample sequenced in a study of blood T cells in healthy people across ages. Then a second PCR, running roughly 7 to 11 cycles, was carried out with a sample-barcoded 5' primer and a J-beta primer mix. TCRdb reprocessed the 5' RACE reads with MiXCR, giving one entry per CDR3 protein. Found here are 700,000 to 800,000 distinct CDR3 sequences, around 46% of them singletons; the top ten hold roughly 19%. Sequencing was done on a sample of blood. These receptors all come from a woman between 55 and 75 years old in good health.

This clonotype was seen only a few times. The chain combines TRBV29-1 with TRBJ2-4, with 9 bases aligning to TRBD1. CDR3 length equals 13 residues. The germline V gene encodes CDR1 SQVTM and CDR2 ANQGSEA. V shed 6 bases, J shed 8 bases, and the junction held 8 bases outside the gene matches. The DNA of the CDR3 is TGCAGCGTCCTCGGGACAGGGACTTACATTCAGTACTTC. Translated, it gives CSVLGTGTYIQYF.

This clonotype has more than one count but fewer than ten. The V call is TRBV2, the J call TRBJ1-6, with D maybe TRBD1 (6 bases). The germline CDR1 and CDR2 sequences are SNHLY and FYNNEI. CDR3 size: 15 residues. V lost 8 bases and J 8 bases, leaving 19 bases between the germline ends. This CDR3 reads CASGGNQGRYSPLHF. As DNA, the CDR3 is TGTGCCAGCGGGGGCAATCAGGGACGGTATTCACCCCTCCACTTT.

A single count supports this clonotype. V and J are TRBV4-3 and TRBJ1-1; 8 bases align to TRBD1. CDR3 length: 14 residues. After removal of 1 base from V and 6 bases from J, the junction contained 4 bases not matched to a gene. Germline CDR1 reads LGHNA; CDR2 reads YSLEER. The CDR3 region has the DNA TGCGCCAGCAGCCAAGGACAGGGGCGGTCTGAAGCTTTCTTT. This codes for CASSQGQGRSEAFF.

The genes are TRBV24-1 and TRBJ1-2; unclear D gene. The CDR3 has 12 residues. CDR1 KGHDR and CDR2 SFDVKD come from the germline V gene. Trimming pared 4 bases from V and 4 bases from J, leaving 6 bases between. Here the CDR3 reads CATSEGSYGYTF. The CDR3, as DNA: TGTGCCACCAGTGAGGGGAGCTATGGCTACACCTTC.

This clonotype was detected only once. The junction and the germline gene differ at one end; a read error may be behind it. CDR3 amino acids: CANSLVGRHYGYTF. The CDR3 DNA reads as TGCGCCAACAGCTTGGTGGGGAGACACTATGGCTACACCTTC. V usage is TRBV5-1 and J usage is TRBJ1-2; D unclear. The CDR3 length is 14 residues. Germline V CDR1 and CDR2: SGHRS, YFSETQ.

There are a few counts of this clonotype. The rearrangement uses TRBV9 and TRBJ2-7; 9 positions match TRBD2. From germline, CDR1 is SGDLS and CDR2 YYNGEE. Unmatched junction bases numbered 3, after V lost 0 bases and J lost 2 bases. This CDR3 is built from 15 residues. The CDR3 DNA follows: TGTGCCAGCAGCGTAGAGGCGGGAGGGACCTACGAGCAGTACTTC. Translation: CASSVEAGGTYEQYF.

J is TRBJ1-1 and V is TRBV11-1; 7 bases align to TRBD1. The CDR3 spans 12 residues. The germline CDR1 and CDR2 sequences are SGHAT and FQDESV (reference sequence). V trimming: 5 bases; J trimming: 5 bases; junction bases outside the gene matches: 2. The DNA of the CDR3 is TGTGCCAGCAGCCAACAGGGGACTGAAGCTTTCTTT. This translates into CASSQQGTEAFF.

The J gene is TRBJ2-1, the V gene TRBV30; D perhaps matches TRBD2 (5 bases). Per germline, CDR1 GTSNPN and CDR2 SVGIG (reference sequence). The CDR3 runs to 12 residues. Trimming cost V 5 bases and J 13 bases, with 18 bases left between them. The CDR3 DNA sequence: TGTGCCTGGGCTGGACTCCAAGAGACCCAGTTCTTC. This translates into CAWAGLQETQFF.

CDR3 amino acids: CASSFTSGSADTQYF. The CDR3 bases are TGTGCCAGCAGCTTTACTAGCGGGAGCGCAGATACGCAGTATTTT. The V gene is TRBV7-3, the J gene TRBJ2-3; 11 nucleotides match TRBD2. After removal of 3 bases from V and 4 bases from J, the junction contained 3 bases not matched to a gene. This CDR3 has 15 amino acids. The germline CDR1 and CDR2 sequences are SGHTA and FQGTGA.

The V and J genes are TRBV20-1 and TRBJ2-1; D is tentatively TRBD1 or TRBD2 (5 bases each). Trimming cost V 0 bases and J 9 bases, with 15 bases left between them. The CDR3 contains 14 residues. Per germline, CDR1 DFQATT and CDR2 SNEGSKA (reference sequence). The CDR3 protein is CSARDGTPWVEQFF. CDR3 DNA: TGCAGTGCTAGAGACGGGACCCCTTGGGTTGAGCAGTTCTTC.

This clonotype was detected a few times. J is TRBJ1-6 and V is TRBV2; weak D call: TRBD1 (5 bases). The V end was cut by 3 bases, the J end by 5 bases, with 8 bases between. The CDR3 totals 14 residues. The germline CDR1 and CDR2 sequences are SNHLY and FYNNEI. The CDR3 region has the DNA TGTGCCAGCAGTGATCAGGGTCATAATTCACCCCTCCACTTT. Its translation is CASSDQGHNSPLHF.

Worth noting for this clonotype: With a much larger clone just one base away, this may be a read error. The J gene is TRBJ2-1, the V gene TRBV29-1; D not certain. CDR3 length equals 13 residues. Trimming shortened V by 2 bases and J by 3 bases, and 8 bases separated the two germline ends. Germline lookup yields CDR1 SQVTM and CDR2 ANQGSEA. The CDR3 here is CSVEPKIYNEQFF. Here the CDR3 DNA reads TGCAGCGTTGAACCCAAGATCTACAATGAGCAGTTCTTC.

The rearrangement joins TRBV28 to TRBJ2-5; D unresolved. The V end lost 3 bases, the J end lost 2 bases, and 22 bases lay between the germline ends. Germline values: CDR1 MDHEN, CDR2 SYDVKM. This CDR3 contains 18 residues. CDR3 sequence (DNA): TGTGCCAGCAGTTTTGGGCATGGAGTTGGGGAACTTCAAGAGACCCAGTACTTC. It specifies CASSFGHGVGELQETQYF.

V and J are TRBV28 and TRBJ1-1; TRBD1 agrees at 8 bases. Germline CDR1 MDHEN, CDR2 SYDVKM. This CDR3 spans 14 amino acids. V trimming: 6 bases; J trimming: 1 base; junction bases outside the gene matches: 4. The DNA for the CDR3 is TGTGCCAGCAGGACAGGGGTTCGGAACACTGAAGCTTTCTTT. Encoded protein: CASRTGVRNTEAFF.

V usage is TRBV12-3 or TRBV12-4 and J usage is TRBJ2-3; 13 nucleotides line up with TRBD2. CDR3 length equals 14 residues. V shed 11 bases and J 6 bases; nucleotides not matched to a gene: 8. The chain's CDR3 is CAGGTSGRDDTQYF. The CDR3 region has the DNA TGTGCCGGCGGTACTAGCGGGAGGGACGATACGCAGTATTTT.

This clonotype was counted a single time. This chain connects TRBV12-3 or TRBV12-4 to TRBJ1-5; D is unresolved. V dropped 6 bases and J dropped 3 bases, with 12 bases sitting between them. This CDR3 is 14 amino acids long. CDR3: CASSSGLNNQPQHF. For the CDR3, the DNA is TGTGCCAGCAGCTCCGGACTGAACAATCAGCCCCAGCATTTT.

Regarding this clonotype: A read error may account for a junction end that differs from germline. V and J are TRBV2 and TRBJ2-1; D is unresolved. This CDR3 has 15 amino acids. The germline V gene has CDR1 SNHLY and CDR2 FYNNEI. CDR3 nucleotides: TGTGCCGGCAGTCCCGACTGGAGCTCCTACAATGAGCAGTTCTTC. Encoded protein: CAGSPDWSSYNEQFF.

In its sample, this clonotype was seen a few times. CDR3 amino acids: CASRSDRGREFF. CDR3 DNA sequence: TGTGCCAGCAGATCCGACAGGGGAAGGGAGTTCTTC. This chain uses TRBV27 with TRBJ2-1, with 8 bases aligning to TRBD1. The CDR3 extends over 12 amino acids. The V and J ends lost 6 bases and 14 bases, in that order; junction bases with no gene match: 9. Germline V gene data show CDR1 as MNHEY and CDR2 as SMNVEV (reference sequence).

This rearrangement joins TRBV5-1 to TRBJ2-1; D is ambiguous. The length of the CDR3 is 13 residues. Germline V gene data show CDR1 as SGHRS and CDR2 as YFSETQ. V was pared by 4 bases and J by 5 bases, with 10 bases between. CDR3 DNA sequence: TGCGCCAGCAGCCGACCAAATAACAATGAGCAGTTCTTC. It translates to CASSRPNNNEQFF.

V usage is TRBV4-2 and J usage is TRBJ2-6; D is undetermined. The V end lost 1 base, the J end lost 2 bases, and 12 bases lay between the germline ends. The CDR3 extends over 17 amino acids. Germline assignment: CDR1 LGHNA and CDR2 YNFKEQ. The chain's CDR3 is CASSQVSSVAGANVLTF. The CDR3 DNA is TGTGCCAGCAGCCAAGTCTCCTCGGTGGCTGGGGCCAACGTCCTGACTTTC.

There are many counts of this clonotype. The chain joins TRBV7-2 to TRBJ2-4; D call uncertain. Germline V CDR1 and CDR2: SGHTA, FQGNSA. V lost 5 bases and J 7 bases, leaving 12 bases between the germline ends. The CDR3 consists of 13 residues. The CDR3 protein is CASSVTSANIQYF. The CDR3 region has the DNA TGTGCCAGCAGCGTAACGTCAGCCAACATTCAGTACTTC.

This clonotype was found a few times. V is TRBV5-1 and J is TRBJ2-1, with 8 positions matching TRBD1. This CDR3 spans 18 amino acids. Germline CDR1 and CDR2: SGHRS and YFSETQ. The V and J ends lost 2 bases and 1 base, in that order; junction bases with no gene match: 11. In DNA form, the CDR3 reads TGCGCCAGCAGCTTAGTACAGGGGGGAAGCGGGTCCTACAATGAGCAGTTCTTC. The encoded protein is CASSLVQGGSGSYNEQFF.

In this sample, this clonotype turned up a few times. This sequence joins TRBV6-6 and TRBJ2-1; 7 bases align to TRBD1. The DNA matches TRBJ2-7 better at its end, which makes the J call doubtful. The CDR3 covers 14 residues. The germline CDR1 and CDR2 sequences are MNHNY and SVGAGI (reference sequence). CDR3 region: CASRLRDSYNEQYF. In DNA, the CDR3 is TGTGCCAGCAGACTACGGGACAGTTACAATGAGCAGTACTTC.

V usage is TRBV21-1 and J usage is TRBJ2-4; TRBD2, as called in the table, went unchecked against the DNA. The J call may be faulty, since TRBJ2-7 better matches the DNA end. TRBV21-1 is a listed pseudogene. This CDR3 region has 15 residues. The CDR3 loop is CASSKKERETYEQYF. The CDR3 DNA sequence: TGTGCCAGCAGCAAAAAGGAGCGAGAGACCTACGAGCAGTACTTC.

This clonotype appeared once. V usage is TRBV12-3 or TRBV12-4 and J usage is TRBJ1-5; D ambiguous. This CDR3 is built from 13 residues. Trimming took 8 bases from V and 2 from J, leaving 10 bases between them. CDR3 in amino acids: CASRGVGNQPQHF. Here the CDR3 DNA reads TGTGCCAGCCGCGGGGTTGGCAATCAGCCCCAGCATTTT.

The table lists this clonotype with a count of one. The V call is TRBV30, the J call TRBJ2-2, with 13 bases aligning to TRBD2. This CDR3 has 16 amino acids. CDR1 is GTSNPN and CDR2 is SVGIG in the germline V gene (reference sequence). V lost 4 bases, J lost 7 bases, and 9 bases stayed unmatched. CDR3 bases: TGTGCCTGGACGGGACTAGCGGGGACCGAGGGCGGGGAGCTGTTTTTT. This sequence encodes CAWTGLAGTEGGELFF.

This clonotype has only a few counts. The chain has TRBV6-2 or TRBV6-3 and TRBJ1-6; unclear D gene. CDR3 length equals 13 residues. Germline CDR1 is MNHEY and CDR2 is SVGEGT. Deletions cut 5 bases from V and 7 bases from J, with 9 bases between. The CDR3 sequence is CASSDFQNSPLHF. Here the CDR3 DNA reads TGTGCCAGCAGTGACTTCCAGAATTCACCCCTCCACTTT.

On this clonotype: Likely a read error: the CDR3 ends without its conserved phenylalanine or tryptophan. The J gene is TRBJ1-2, the V gene TRBV7-9; a possible D gene is TRBD1 (5 bases). CDR3 size: 12 residues. Germline CDR1 SEHNR, CDR2 FQNEAQ (reference sequence). Trimming removed 5 bases from V and 5 bases from J, with 9 bases in between. The CDR3 sequence: CASSQQAYGYTS. In DNA form, the CDR3 reads TGTGCCAGCAGCCAACAGGCATATGGCTACACCTCC.

The chain combines TRBV13 with TRBJ2-7, with D perhaps matching TRBD1 or TRBD2 (7 bases each). The CDR3 sequence is 14 residues long. Germline V CDR1 and CDR2: PRHDT, FYEKMQ (reference sequence). The V end lost 5 bases, the J end lost 5 bases, and 16 bases lay between the germline ends. As DNA, the CDR3 is TGTGCCAGCAGCCGGGGAGGGGGCTACAACGAGCAGTACTTC. This encodes CASSRGGGYNEQYF.

V gene TRBV20-1 combines with J gene TRBJ2-1; 7 bases fit TRBD2. From germline, CDR1 is DFQATT and CDR2 SNEGSKA (reference sequence). The CDR3 runs to 14 residues. Trimming removed 6 bases from V and 13 bases from J; junction bases left unmatched: 18. CDR3 in amino acids: CSAWTSNMRETQFF. DNA for the CDR3: TGCAGTGCCTGGACTAGTAATATGAGAGAGACCCAGTTCTTC.

V and J are TRBV27 and TRBJ2-2, with TRBD1 matching 8 bases. This CDR3 has 16 amino acids. With V trimmed by 2 bases and J by 1 base, 3 bases remained unmatched. In germline, CDR1 is MNHEY, CDR2 SMNVEV (reference sequence). CDR3 DNA: TGTGCCAGCAGTTTAGGGACAGGAAAGAACACCGGGGAGCTGTTTTTT. Translating gives CASSLGTGKNTGELFF.

This chain uses TRBV19 with TRBJ2-7; 7 bases are a match to TRBD1. The V gene end was trimmed by 4 bases and the J gene end by 2 bases; junction bases not matched to a gene: 5. The CDR3 covers 14 residues. Germline-derived CDR1 and CDR2 are LNHDA and SQIVND (reference sequence). CDR3 in amino acids: CASSTSRGTYEQYF. The CDR3 DNA reads as TGTGCCAGTAGTACCTCCAGGGGGACCTACGAGCAGTACTTC.